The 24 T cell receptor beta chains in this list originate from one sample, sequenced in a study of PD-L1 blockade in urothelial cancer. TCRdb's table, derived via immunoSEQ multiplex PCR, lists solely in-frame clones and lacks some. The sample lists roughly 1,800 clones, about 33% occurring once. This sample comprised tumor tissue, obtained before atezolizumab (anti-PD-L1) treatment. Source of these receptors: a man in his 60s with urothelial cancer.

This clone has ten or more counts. The CDR3, as DNA: TGCGCCAGCAGCCAAGAACCGGGGGGCCGCTATGGCTACACCTTC. This translates into CASSQEPGGRYGYTF. V usage is TRBV4-1 and J usage is TRBJ1-2; perhaps TRBD1 as D (6 bases). The V end lost 0 bases, the J end lost 4 bases, and 12 bases lay between the germline ends. This CDR3 has 15 amino acids. Germline CDR1 reads MGHRA; CDR2 reads YSYEKL.

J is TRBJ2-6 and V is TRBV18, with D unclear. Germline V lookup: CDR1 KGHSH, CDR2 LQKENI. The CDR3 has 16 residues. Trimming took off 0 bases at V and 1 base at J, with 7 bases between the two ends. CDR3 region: CASSPPTGSGANVLTF. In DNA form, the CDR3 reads TGTGCCAGCTCACCACCGACTGGATCTGGGGCCAACGTCCTGACTTTC.

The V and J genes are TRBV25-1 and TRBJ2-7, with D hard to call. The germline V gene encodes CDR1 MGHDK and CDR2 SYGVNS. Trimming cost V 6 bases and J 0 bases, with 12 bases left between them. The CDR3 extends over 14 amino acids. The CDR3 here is CASSVRTVSYEQYF. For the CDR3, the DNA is TGTGCCAGCAGCGTAAGGACGGTCTCCTACGAGCAGTACTTC.

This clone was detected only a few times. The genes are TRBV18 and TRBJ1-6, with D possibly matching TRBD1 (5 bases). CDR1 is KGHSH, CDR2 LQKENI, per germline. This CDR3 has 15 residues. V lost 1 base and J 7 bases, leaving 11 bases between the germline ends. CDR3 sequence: CASSPLPGRNSPLHF. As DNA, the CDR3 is TGTGCCAGCTCACCACTCCCAGGGCGGAATTCACCCCTCCACTTT. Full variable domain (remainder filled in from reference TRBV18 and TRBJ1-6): NAGVMQNPRHLVRRRGQEARLRCSPMKGHSHVYWYRQLPEEGLKFMVYLQKENIIDESGMPKERFSAEFPKEGPSILRIQQVVRGDSAAYFCASSPLPGRNSPLHFGNGTRLTVT.

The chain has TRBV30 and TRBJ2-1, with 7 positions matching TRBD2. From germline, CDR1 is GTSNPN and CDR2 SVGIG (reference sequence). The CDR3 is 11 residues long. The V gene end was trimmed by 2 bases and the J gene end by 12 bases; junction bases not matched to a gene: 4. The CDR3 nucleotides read TGTGCCTGGAGTAGCGGGGTTCGGCAGTTCTTC. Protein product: CAWSSGVRQFF.

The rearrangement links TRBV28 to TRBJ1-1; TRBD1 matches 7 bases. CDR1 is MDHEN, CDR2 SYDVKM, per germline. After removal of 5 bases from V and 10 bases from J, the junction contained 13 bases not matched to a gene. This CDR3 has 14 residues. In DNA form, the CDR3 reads TGTGCCAGCAGTCTCCTAACACCGACAGGGAGAGCTTTCTTT. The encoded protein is CASSLLTPTGRAFF.

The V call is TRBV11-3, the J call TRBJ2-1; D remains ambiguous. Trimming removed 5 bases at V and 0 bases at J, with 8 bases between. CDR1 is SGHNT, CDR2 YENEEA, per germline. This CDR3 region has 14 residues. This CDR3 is CASSPWTSYNEQFF. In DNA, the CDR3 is TGTGCCAGCAGCCCGTGGACCTCCTACAATGAGCAGTTCTTC.

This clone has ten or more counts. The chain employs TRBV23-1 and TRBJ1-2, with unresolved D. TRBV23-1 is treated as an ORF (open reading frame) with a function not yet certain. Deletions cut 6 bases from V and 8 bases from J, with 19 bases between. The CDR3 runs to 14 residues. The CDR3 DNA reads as TGCGCCAGCAGCCAAGTTCCCGTGTCGTGGGGCTACACCTTC. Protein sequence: CASSQVPVSWGYTF.

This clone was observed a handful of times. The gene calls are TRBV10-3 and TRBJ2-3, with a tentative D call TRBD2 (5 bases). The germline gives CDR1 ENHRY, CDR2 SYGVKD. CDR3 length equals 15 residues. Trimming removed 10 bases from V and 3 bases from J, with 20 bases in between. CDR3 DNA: TGTGCCAGCTCGTTAGAGGGCCTTCAGACAGATACGCAGTATTTT. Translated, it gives CASSLEGLQTDTQYF.

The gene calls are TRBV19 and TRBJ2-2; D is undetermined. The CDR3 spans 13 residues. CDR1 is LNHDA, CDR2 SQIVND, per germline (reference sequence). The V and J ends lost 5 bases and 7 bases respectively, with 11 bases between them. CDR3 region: CASSETGLGELFF. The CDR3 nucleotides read TGTGCCAGTAGTGAAACGGGTCTCGGGGAGCTGTTTTTT.

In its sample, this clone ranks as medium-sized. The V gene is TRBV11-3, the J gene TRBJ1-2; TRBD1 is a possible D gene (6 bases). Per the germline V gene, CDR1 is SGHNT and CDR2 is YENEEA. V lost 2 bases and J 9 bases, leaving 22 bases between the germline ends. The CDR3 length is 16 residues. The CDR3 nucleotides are TGTGCCAGCAGCTTACGTCAAGGACAGACCTCTCTCCGCTACACCTTC. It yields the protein CASSLRQGQTSLRYTF. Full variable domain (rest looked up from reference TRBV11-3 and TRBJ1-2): EAGVVQSPRYKIIEKKQPVAFWCNPISGHNTLYWYLQNLGQGPELLIRYENEEAVDDSQLPKDRFSAERLKGVDSTLKIQPAELGDSAVYLCASSLRQGQTSLRYTFGSGTRLTVV.

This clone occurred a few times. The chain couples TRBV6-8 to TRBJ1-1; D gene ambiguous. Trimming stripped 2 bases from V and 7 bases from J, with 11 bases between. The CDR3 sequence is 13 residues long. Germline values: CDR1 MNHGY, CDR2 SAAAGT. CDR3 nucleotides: TGTGCCAGCAGTTACCAAGGAAACGTTGAAGCTTTCTTT. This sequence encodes CASSYQGNVEAFF.

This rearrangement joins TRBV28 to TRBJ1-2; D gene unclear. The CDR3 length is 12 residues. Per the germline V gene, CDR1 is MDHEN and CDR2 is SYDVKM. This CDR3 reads CASQRANYGYTF. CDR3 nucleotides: TGTGCTAGCCAGAGAGCTAACTATGGCTACACCTTC.

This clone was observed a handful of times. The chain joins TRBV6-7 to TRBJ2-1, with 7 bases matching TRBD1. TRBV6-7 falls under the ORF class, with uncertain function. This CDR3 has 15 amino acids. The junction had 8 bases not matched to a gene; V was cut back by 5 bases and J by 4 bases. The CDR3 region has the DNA TGTGCCAGCAGTAGGGGGCAGGGAGCTTACAATGAGCAGTTCTTC. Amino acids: CASSRGQGAYNEQFF.

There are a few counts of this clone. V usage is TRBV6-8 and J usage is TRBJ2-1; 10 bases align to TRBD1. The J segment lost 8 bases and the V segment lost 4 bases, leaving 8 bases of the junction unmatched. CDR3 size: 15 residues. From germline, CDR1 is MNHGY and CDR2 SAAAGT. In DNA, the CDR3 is TGTGCCAGCAGTTCCGGGACAGGGGTTGGGGATGAGCAGTTCTTC. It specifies CASSSGTGVGDEQFF.

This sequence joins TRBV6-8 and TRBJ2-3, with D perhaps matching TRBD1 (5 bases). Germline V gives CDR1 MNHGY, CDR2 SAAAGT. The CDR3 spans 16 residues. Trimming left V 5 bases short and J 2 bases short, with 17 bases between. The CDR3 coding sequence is TGTGCCAGCAGTAGACTCCCAGGTGGGGCCACAGATACGCAGTATTTT. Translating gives CASSRLPGGATDTQYF.

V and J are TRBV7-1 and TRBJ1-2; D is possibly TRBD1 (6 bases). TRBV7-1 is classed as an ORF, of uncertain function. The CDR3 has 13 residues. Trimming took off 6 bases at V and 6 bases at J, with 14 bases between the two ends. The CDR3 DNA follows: TGTGCCAGCAGTGAGGGCAGGGGAAATGGCTACACCTTC. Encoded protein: CASSEGRGNGYTF.

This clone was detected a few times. The chain's CDR3 is CAWSVLYTEAFF. Here the CDR3 DNA reads TGTGCCTGGAGCGTTCTGTACACTGAAGCTTTCTTT. The V gene is TRBV30, the J gene TRBJ1-1; the D is unclear. In germline, CDR1 is GTSNPN, CDR2 SVGIG (reference sequence). The CDR3 is 12 amino acids. V was shortened by 3 bases and J by 3 bases, with 8 bases between the two germline ends.

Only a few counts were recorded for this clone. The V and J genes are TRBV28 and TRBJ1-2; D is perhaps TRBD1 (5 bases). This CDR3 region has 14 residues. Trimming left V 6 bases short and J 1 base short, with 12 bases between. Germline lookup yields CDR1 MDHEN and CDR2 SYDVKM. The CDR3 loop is CASRETTVNYGYTF. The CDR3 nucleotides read TGTGCCAGCAGAGAGACGACAGTTAACTATGGCTACACCTTC.

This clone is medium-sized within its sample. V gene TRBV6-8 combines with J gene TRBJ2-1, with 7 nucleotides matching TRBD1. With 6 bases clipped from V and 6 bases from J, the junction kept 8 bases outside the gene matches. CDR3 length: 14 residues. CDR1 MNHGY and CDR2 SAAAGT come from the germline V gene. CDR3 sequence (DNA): TGTGCCAGCAGACGGGACAGCGCTCTCAATGAGCAGTTCTTC. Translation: CASRRDSALNEQFF.

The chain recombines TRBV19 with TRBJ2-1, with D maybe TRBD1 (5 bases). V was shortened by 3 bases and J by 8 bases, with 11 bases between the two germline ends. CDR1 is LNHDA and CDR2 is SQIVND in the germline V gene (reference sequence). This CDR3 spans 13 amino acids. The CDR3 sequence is CASSIIRGDEQFF. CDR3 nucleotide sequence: TGTGCCAGTAGTATTATAAGGGGTGATGAGCAGTTCTTC.

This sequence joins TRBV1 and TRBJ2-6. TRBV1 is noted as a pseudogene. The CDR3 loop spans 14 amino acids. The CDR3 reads CTSRNQSRANVLTF. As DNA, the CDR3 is TGCACCAGCAGAAATCAAAGTCGGGCCAACGTCCTGACTTTC.

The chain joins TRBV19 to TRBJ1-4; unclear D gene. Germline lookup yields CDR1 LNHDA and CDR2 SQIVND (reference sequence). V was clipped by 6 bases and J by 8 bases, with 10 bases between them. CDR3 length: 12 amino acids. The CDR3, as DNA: TGTGCCAGTAGCCCTAACCCCGAAAAACTGTTTTTT. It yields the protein CASSPNPEKLFF. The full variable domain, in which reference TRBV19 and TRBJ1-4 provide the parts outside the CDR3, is DGGITQSPKYLFRKEGQNVTLSCEQNLNHDAMYWYRQDPGQGLRLIYYSQIVNDFQKGDIAEGYSVSREKKESFPLTVTSAQKNPTAFYLCASSPNPEKLFFGSGTQLSVL.

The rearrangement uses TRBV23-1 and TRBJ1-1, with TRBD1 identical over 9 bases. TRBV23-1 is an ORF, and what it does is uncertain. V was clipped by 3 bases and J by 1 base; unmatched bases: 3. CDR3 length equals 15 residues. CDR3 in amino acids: CASSHSTGGNTEAFF. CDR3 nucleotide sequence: TGCGCCAGCAGTCACTCGACAGGGGGGAACACTGAAGCTTTCTTT.